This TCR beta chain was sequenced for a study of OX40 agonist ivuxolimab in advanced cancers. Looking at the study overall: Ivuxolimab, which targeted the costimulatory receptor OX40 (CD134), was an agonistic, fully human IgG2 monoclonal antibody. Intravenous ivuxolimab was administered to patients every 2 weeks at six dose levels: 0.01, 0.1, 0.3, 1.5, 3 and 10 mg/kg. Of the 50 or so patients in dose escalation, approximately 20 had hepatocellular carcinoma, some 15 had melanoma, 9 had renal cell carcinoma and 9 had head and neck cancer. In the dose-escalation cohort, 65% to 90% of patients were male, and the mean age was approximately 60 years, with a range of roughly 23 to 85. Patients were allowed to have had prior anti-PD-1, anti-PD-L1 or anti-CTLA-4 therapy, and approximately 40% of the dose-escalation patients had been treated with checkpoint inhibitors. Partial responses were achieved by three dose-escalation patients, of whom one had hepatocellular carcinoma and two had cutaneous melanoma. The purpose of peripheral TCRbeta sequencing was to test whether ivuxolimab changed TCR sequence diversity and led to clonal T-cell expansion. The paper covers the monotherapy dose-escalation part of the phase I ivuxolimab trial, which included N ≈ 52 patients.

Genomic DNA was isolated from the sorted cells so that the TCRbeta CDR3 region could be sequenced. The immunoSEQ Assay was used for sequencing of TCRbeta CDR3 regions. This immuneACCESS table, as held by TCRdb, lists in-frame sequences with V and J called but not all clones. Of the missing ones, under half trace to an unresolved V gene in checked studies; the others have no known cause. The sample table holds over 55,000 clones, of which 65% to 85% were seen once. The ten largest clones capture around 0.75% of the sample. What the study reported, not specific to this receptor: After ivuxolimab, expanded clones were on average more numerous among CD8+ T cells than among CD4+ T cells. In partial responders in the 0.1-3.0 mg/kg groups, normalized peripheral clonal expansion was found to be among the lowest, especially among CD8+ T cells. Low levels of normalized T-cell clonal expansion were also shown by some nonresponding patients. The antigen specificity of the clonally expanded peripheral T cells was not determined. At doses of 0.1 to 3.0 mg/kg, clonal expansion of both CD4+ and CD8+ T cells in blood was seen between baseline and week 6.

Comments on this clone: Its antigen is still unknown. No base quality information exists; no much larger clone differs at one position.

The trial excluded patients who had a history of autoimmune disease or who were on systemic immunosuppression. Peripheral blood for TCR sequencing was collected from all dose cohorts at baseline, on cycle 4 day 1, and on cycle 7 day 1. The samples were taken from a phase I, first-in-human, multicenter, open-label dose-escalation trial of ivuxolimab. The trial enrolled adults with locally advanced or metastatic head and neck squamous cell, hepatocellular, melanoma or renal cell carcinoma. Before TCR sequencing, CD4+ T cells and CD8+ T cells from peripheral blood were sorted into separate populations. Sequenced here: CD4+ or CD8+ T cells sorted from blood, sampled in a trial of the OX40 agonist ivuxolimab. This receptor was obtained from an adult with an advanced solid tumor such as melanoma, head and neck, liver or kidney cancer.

The CDR3 loop reads CAIREGQTDTDTQYF. The base sequence is TGTGCCATCAGGGAAGGACAGACCGACACAGATACGCAGTATTTT. The chain employs TRBV10-3 and TRBJ2-3; the D gene is possibly TRBD1, with 6 bases matching. The CDR3 holds 15 amino acids from the cysteine to the phenylalanine. Left in the record is the CDR3 DNA by itself, 45 bases read in frame from the first base. CDR1 and CDR2 were assigned from the germline V gene as ENHRY and SYGVKD. V is shortened by 6 bases, J by 2 bases, and the region joining them spans 15 bases.